A selection of T cell receptor beta chains follows, all from one sample in a study of T-cell memory formation after mild COVID-19. TCRdb redid the calling of the 5' RACE reads with MiXCR, one entry per CDR3 protein. The repertoire holds about 58,000 distinct CDR3 sequences, with about a quarter as singletons. Input material: PBMCs or a T cell subset sorted from them (not recorded which). These receptors were taken from a man between 18 and 29 years old who had mild COVID-19 (a few samples of this study predate the infection). Cell type and time point are not known. Both conserved end residues are part of each CDR3. D genes are given only for firm matches. Not every row has a clone size; where given, it reads once, few, many or a size class.

D gene: -
V gene: TRBV29-1
clone size: -
J gene: TRBJ1-2
CDR3 protein: CSVDRNYGYTF
CDR3 DNA: TGCAGCGTTGACCGTAACTATGGCTACACCTTC

D gene: TRBD2
V gene: TRBV3-1
clone size: -
J gene: TRBJ2-1
CDR3 protein: CASSPRFGTSGGSYNEQFF
CDR3 DNA: TGTGCCAGCAGCCCTCGTTTCGGGACTAGCGGGGGTTCCTACAATGAGCAGTTCTTC

D gene: -
V gene: TRBV6-5
clone size: -
J gene: TRBJ1-1
CDR3 protein: CASSWGTEAFF
CDR3 DNA: TGTGCCAGCAGTTGGGGCACTGAAGCTTTCTTT

D gene: -
V gene: TRBV20-1
clone size: few
J gene: TRBJ2-2
CDR3 protein: CSAREGGELFF
CDR3 DNA: TGCAGTGCTAGAGAAGGCGGGGAGCTGTTTTTT

D gene: -
V gene: TRBV4-3
clone size: few
J gene: TRBJ2-1
CDR3 protein: CASSPLGNEQFF
CDR3 DNA: TGCGCCAGCAGCCCGCTCGGCAATGAGCAGTTCTTC

D gene: TRBD1
V gene: TRBV4-2
clone size: -
J gene: TRBJ2-1
CDR3 protein: CASSQESTGWGNEQFF
CDR3 DNA: TGTGCCAGCAGCCAAGAATCGACAGGGTGGGGTAATGAGCAGTTCTTC

D gene: -
V gene: TRBV7-3
clone size: many
J gene: TRBJ2-3
CDR3 protein: CASSYRNTDTQYF
CDR3 DNA: TGTGCCAGCAGCTACCGAAACACAGATACGCAGTATTTT

D gene: TRBD2
V gene: TRBV3-1
clone size: many
J gene: TRBJ2-1
CDR3 protein: CASSHVLAPYNEQFF
CDR3 DNA: TGTGCCAGCAGCCATGTACTAGCGCCCTACAATGAGCAGTTCTTC

D gene: TRBD1
V gene: TRBV6-5
clone size: -
J gene: TRBJ1-1
CDR3 protein: CASRVGTGMSSEAFF
CDR3 DNA: TGTGCCAGCAGGGTAGGGACAGGGATGAGCTCTGAAGCTTTCTTT

D gene: TRBD2
V gene: TRBV7-8
clone size: few
J gene: TRBJ2-7
CDR3 protein: CASSLGGGAYEQYF
CDR3 DNA: TGTGCCAGCAGCTTAGGCGGGGGGGCCTACGAGCAGTACTTC

D gene: TRBD2
V gene: TRBV3-1
clone size: -
J gene: TRBJ2-3
CDR3 protein: CASSQDLAGGPITDTQYF
CDR3 DNA: TGTGCCAGCAGCCAAGATCTAGCGGGGGGGCCAATCACAGATACGCAGTATTTT

D gene: -
V gene: TRBV6-4
clone size: -
J gene: TRBJ2-3
CDR3 protein: CASSQRDTDTQYF
CDR3 DNA: TGTGCCAGCAGTCAAAGGGATACAGATACGCAGTATTTT

D gene: TRBD2
V gene: TRBV11-3
clone size: once
J gene: TRBJ2-7
CDR3 protein: CASSLDAGTRYYEQYF
CDR3 DNA: TGTGCCAGCAGCTTAGATGCCGGGACTAGGTACTACGAGCAGTACTTC

D gene: -
V gene: TRBV6-2/TRBV6-3
clone size: few
J gene: TRBJ1-6
CDR3 protein: CASSYSPGYLDSPLHF
CDR3 DNA: TGTGCCAGCAGTTACTCCCCTGGTTACTTGGATTCACCCCTCCACTTT

D gene: TRBD1
V gene: TRBV11-2
clone size: -
J gene: TRBJ2-2
CDR3 protein: CASSPLNLGQGYTGELFF
CDR3 DNA: TGTGCCAGCAGCCCACTAAACCTCGGACAGGGATACACCGGGGAGCTGTTTTTT

D gene: TRBD2
V gene: TRBV6-5
clone size: -
J gene: TRBJ2-6
CDR3 protein: CASSYSNPGLAGLGANVLTF
CDR3 DNA: TGTGCCAGCAGTTACTCGAATCCGGGACTAGCGGGGTTAGGGGCCAACGTCCTGACTTTC

D gene: -
V gene: TRBV7-6
clone size: -
J gene: TRBJ2-3
CDR3 protein: CASSPDSADTQYF
CDR3 DNA: TGTGCCAGCAGCCCCGACAGCGCAGATACGCAGTATTTT

D gene: -
V gene: TRBV10-2
clone size: few
J gene: TRBJ1-1
CDR3 protein: CASGGLNTEAFF
CDR3 DNA: TGCGCCAGCGGAGGACTGAACACTGAAGCTTTCTTT

D gene: -
V gene: TRBV6-6
clone size: few
J gene: TRBJ2-7
CDR3 protein: CATRSDRGREQYF
CDR3 DNA: TGTGCCACCAGGAGCGACAGAGGTCGGGAGCAGTACTTC

D gene: TRBD2
V gene: TRBV11-2
clone size: -
J gene: TRBJ2-1
CDR3 protein: CASNNLAGGYNEQFF
CDR3 DNA: TGTGCCAGCAACAACCTAGCGGGGGGCTACAATGAGCAGTTCTTC

D gene: -
V gene: TRBV7-8
clone size: -
J gene: TRBJ2-2
CDR3 protein: CASSLALSGSGELFF
CDR3 DNA: TGTGCCAGCAGCTTAGCGCTATCAGGGTCCGGGGAGCTGTTTTTT

D gene: -
V gene: TRBV6-5
clone size: -
J gene: TRBJ1-2
CDR3 protein: CASSYWTRTHYGYTF
CDR3 DNA: TGTGCCAGCAGTTACTGGACCCGTACCCACTATGGCTACACCTTC

D gene: -
V gene: TRBV4-3
clone size: few
J gene: TRBJ1-6
CDR3 protein: CASSQQTSGTPLHF
CDR3 DNA: TGCGCCAGCAGCCAACAAACCTCGGGGACACCCCTCCACTTT